This T cell receptor beta chain is from a study of control samples from healthy donors and cancer patients (dated by TCRdb to 2020 to 2022). To prepare the library, the immunoSEQ multiplex PCR assay was applied. Drawn from immuneACCESS, this table holds only the in-frame rearrangements with V and J called that TCRdb kept. Clones are partly lost; checked studies trace under half to an unresolved V gene and leave the rest unexplained. This sample is represented by about 86,000 clones; 85% to 95% of them were singletons. About 1.5% of the sample is held by the ten biggest clonotypes. Including the terminal cysteine and phenylalanine, the CDR3 comprises 13 residues. The sequence is cut down to CDR3 DNA, 39 bases in frame from base 1. The germline ends are 4 bases apart after V is trimmed by 1 base and J by 1 base. According to the germline V gene, CDR1 reads LGHNA and CDR2 reads YNFKEQ. About this clone: What this receptor recognizes is not known. Base quality data are lacking; no much larger clone is found one base away.

The material sequenced was blood. The clonotype originates from a woman aged 25 to 39 in good health. This chain joins TRBV4-2 to TRBJ1-1; the D gene is unclear. The DNA reads as follows: TGTGCCAGCAGCCAAGGGCGGAACACTGAAGCTTTCTTT. This encodes CASSQGRNTEAFF.